Only a few counts were recorded for the clone carrying this T cell receptor beta chain. No antigen is known for it. The source of the sample is a study of PD-1 blockade in classical Hodgkin lymphoma. Study-level findings and limits: With CD4+ cells, TCR diversity rose significantly by C4D1, but not with CD8+ cells.

Germline-derived CDR1 and CDR2 are MNHEY and SMNVEV (reference sequence). The CDR3 is made up of 17 amino acids. V lost 1 base, J lost 1 base, and 16 bases lay in between. Every patient was affected by relapse after autologous stem cell transplantation, while exposure to brentuximab vedotin was not uniform. The table came from immunoSEQ multiplex PCR; TCRdb's copy has only in-frame clones and leaves some out. This sample has 80,000 to 100,000 clones; over 85% occur once, and the top ten carry about 2.5%. The chain has TRBV27 and TRBJ1-1, with a possible D match to TRBD1 (6 bases). Sequencing was performed on peripheral blood mononuclear cells (PBMCs), taken at baseline. The clonotype was recovered from a human donor with classical Hodgkin lymphoma. The CDR3 DNA is TGTGCCAGCAGTTTATTAAGCAGGGGCGGGACGAACACTGAAGCTTTCTTT. This gives the protein CASSLLSRGGTNTEAFF.